This TCR beta chain is from a study of cytomegalovirus exposure and HLA in healthy donors. The PCR ran on 60 Vbeta and 13 Jbeta primers. The table came from immunoSEQ multiplex PCR; TCRdb's copy has only in-frame clones and leaves some out. The sample has approximately 190,000 clones; more than 75% are singletons. With regard to this clone: Its specificity is not known.

CDR1 and CDR2 from the germline V gene are MNHEY and SVGAGI. V was pared by 7 bases and J by 1 base, with 6 bases of the junction left unmatched. There are 14 residues in the CDR3. General observations from the study: Specificity of a few CMV-associated chains for CMV antigens was verified in vitro. Later genetic work tied a missense DCLRE1C variant to beta-chain V and J trimming. The study put some 150 TCR beta chains on its list as cytomegalovirus-associated.

The material sequenced was PBMCs. This sequence was found in a woman aged 18-30 years in good health and CMV-seronegative. The chain carries TRBV6-5 and TRBJ1-1, with 7 nucleotides matching TRBD1. The CDR3, as DNA: TGTGCCAGCAACACAGGGGATGCGAACACTGAAGCTTTCTTT. It encodes CASNTGDANTEAFF.